The rows below give T cell receptor beta chains drawn from one sample of a study of T cell responses to AZD1222 COVID-19 vaccine. TCRdb's table, derived via immunoSEQ multiplex PCR, lists solely in-frame clones and lacks some. Of roughly 43,000 clones listed, around 80% are singletons. The source material was peripheral blood, sampled 28 days after the second dose of the MenACWY control vaccine. These receptors all come from an adult who received the MenACWY meningococcal vaccine as a control. Each CDR3 is given with its conserved first and last residue. The D gene is left open where the match is weak.

TRBV6-5	TRBD1	CATRDRKNTEAFF
TRBV6-5	NA	CATLDPFDGTDTQYF
TRBV4-2	TRBD2	CASSQDTSGSIEQFF
TRBV13	TRBD2	CASSSTSGVSYEQYF
TRBV28	NA	CASEGTDTQYF
TRBV19	NA	CASSKGLPRETQYF
TRBV7-6	NA	CASSPDLSSYNSPLHF
TRBV14	TRBD1	CASSQEYRTGQETQYF
TRBV20-1	NA	CSADPIDGYTF
TRBV6-5	NA	CASWRTGELFF
TRBV10-1	TRBD1	CASSRSTGGYEQFF
TRBV5-1	NA	CASSLGQIGGTEQFF
TRBV5-6	NA	CASSLGRRVTEAFF
TRBV5-1	NA	CASSLVTHTGELFF
TRBV27	TRBD2	CASSLTTSGRARETQYF
TRBV5-6	TRBD2	CASSLRREGLIGELFF
TRBV7-6	NA	CASSQYGEKLFF
TRBV6-4	NA	CASSDSRDSYNEQFF
TRBV5-1	NA	CASSLEGGETQYF
TRBV21-1	NA	CASSSRDLRTNTIYF
TRBV6-6	NA	CASHDTTGSGNTIYF
TRBV2	NA	CASHNTGNQPQHF
TRBV12-3/TRBV12-4	NA	CASSWQNQPQHF
TRBV28	TRBD2	CASGTSYEQYF
TRBV10-2	NA	CASRRAAGSGANVLTF
TRBV19	TRBD1	CASSMLGTVNEKLFF
TRBV6-7	NA	CASPNGRYWGNTIYF
TRBV18	NA	CASSPSGSANIQYF
TRBV6-6	TRBD1	CASSRDRANEKLFF
TRBV7-8	TRBD1	CASSLEGQGVVQPQHF
TRBV7-8	NA	CASSLALGQYTGELFF
TRBV24-1	NA	CATSDPRGQPQHF
TRBV6-1	NA	CASSEQLNNEQFF
TRBV28	TRBD2	CASDERESGTGELFF
TRBV30	TRBD1	CAWSDRGMVTEAFF
TRBV18	TRBD1	CASSPPRTGKETQYF
TRBV5-8	NA	CASSPRDSRETQYF
TRBV5-1	NA	CASSLGPYSNQPQHF
TRBV5-4	TRBD1	CASSSPSDRGQAFF
TRBV3-1/TRBV3-2	TRBD1	CASSQADRAYGDTQYF
TRBV5-1	NA	CASSQQGNYGYTF
TRBV7-9	NA	CASSPGAVSSYNEQFF
TRBV5-1	NA	CASSLEWGGGPDEQYF
TRBV5-1	TRBD1	CASSYRDRDYNEQFF
TRBV5-4	NA	CASSFTGTTTFSYEQYF
TRBV30	NA	CAWQRRGSSYEQYF
TRBV4-2	TRBD1	CASSQEDRVAEKLFF
TRBV6-4	TRBD2	CASSGTSGGANEQFF
TRBV5-6	NA	CASTRGGFGGYTF
TRBV27	TRBD1	CASSLSSGQGARSTEAFF
TRBV29-1	TRBD1	CSVDTDRGDTQYF